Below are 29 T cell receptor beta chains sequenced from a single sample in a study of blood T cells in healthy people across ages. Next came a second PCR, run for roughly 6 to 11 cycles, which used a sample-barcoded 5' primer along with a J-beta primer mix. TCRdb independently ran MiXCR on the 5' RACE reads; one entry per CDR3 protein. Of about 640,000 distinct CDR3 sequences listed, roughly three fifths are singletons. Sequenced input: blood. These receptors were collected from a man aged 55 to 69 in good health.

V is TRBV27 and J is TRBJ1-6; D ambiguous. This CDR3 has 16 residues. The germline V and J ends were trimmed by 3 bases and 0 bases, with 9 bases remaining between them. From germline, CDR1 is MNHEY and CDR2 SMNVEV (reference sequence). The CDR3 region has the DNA TGTGCCAGCAGTTTCCAAGCAAGCTCCTATAATTCACCCCTCCACTTT. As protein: CASSFQASSYNSPLHF.

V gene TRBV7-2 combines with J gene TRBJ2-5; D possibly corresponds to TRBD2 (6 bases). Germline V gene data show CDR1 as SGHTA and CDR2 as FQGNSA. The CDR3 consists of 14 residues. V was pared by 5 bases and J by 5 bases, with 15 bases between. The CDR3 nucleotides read TGTGCCAGCAGCCCCTGGAGGGGTCTGGAGACCCAGTACTTC. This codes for CASSPWRGLETQYF. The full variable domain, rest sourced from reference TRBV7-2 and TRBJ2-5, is GAGVSQSPSNKVTEKGKDVELRCDPISGHTALYWYRQSLGQGLEFLIYFQGNSAPDKSGLPSDRFSAERTGGSVSTLTIQRTQQEDSAVYLCASSPWRGLETQYFGPGTRLLVL.

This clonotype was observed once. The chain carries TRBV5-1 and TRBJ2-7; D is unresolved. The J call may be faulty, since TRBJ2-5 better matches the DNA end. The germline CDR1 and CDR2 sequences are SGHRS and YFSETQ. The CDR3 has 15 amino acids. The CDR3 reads CASSSRGYRRETQYF. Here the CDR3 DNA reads TGCGCCAGCAGCTCCCGAGGCTATCGGCGGGAGACCCAGTACTTC.

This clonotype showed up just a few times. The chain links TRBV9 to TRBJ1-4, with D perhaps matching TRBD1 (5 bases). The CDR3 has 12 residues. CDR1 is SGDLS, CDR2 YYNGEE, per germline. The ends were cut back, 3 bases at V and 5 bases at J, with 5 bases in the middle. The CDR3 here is CASSDRNEKLFF. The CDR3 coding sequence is TGTGCCAGCAGCGACAGGAATGAAAAACTGTTTTTT.

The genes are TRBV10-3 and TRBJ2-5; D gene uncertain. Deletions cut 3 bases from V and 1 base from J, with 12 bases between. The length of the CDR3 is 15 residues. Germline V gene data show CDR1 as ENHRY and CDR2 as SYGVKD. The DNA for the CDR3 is TGTGCCATCAGTGACAGTGTACAGCGCCAAGAGACCCAGTACTTC. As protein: CAISDSVQRQETQYF.

CDR3 in DNA: TGTGCCCCTCAGGCAGGGGCGCATGGCTACACCTTC. It encodes CAPQAGAHGYTF. V and J are TRBV11-3 and TRBJ1-2; the D gene is possibly TRBD1 (6 bases). Germline assignment: CDR1 SGHNT and CDR2 YENEEA. The CDR3 is 12 amino acids. The V end lost 11 bases, the J end lost 6 bases, and 16 bases lay between the germline ends.

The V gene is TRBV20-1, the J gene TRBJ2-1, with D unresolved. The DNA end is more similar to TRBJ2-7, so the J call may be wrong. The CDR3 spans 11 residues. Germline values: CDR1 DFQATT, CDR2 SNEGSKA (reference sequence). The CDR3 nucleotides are TGCAGTGCTGATATATACAATGAGCAGTACTTC. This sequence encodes CSADIYNEQYF.

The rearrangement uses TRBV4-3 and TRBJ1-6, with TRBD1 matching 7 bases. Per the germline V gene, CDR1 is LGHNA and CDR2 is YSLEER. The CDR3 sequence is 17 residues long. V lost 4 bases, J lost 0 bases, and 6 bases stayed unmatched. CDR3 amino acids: CASSRKQGTSYNSPLHF. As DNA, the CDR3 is TGCGCCAGCAGCCGTAAACAGGGGACCTCCTATAATTCACCCCTCCACTTT.

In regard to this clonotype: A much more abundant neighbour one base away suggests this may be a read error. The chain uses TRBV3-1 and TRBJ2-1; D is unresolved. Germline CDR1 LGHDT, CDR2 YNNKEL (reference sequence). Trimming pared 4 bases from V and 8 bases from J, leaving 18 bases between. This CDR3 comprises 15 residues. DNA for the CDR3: TGTGCCAGCAGCCCGAGTATGAAGATATACGATGAGCAGTTCTTC. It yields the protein CASSPSMKIYDEQFF.

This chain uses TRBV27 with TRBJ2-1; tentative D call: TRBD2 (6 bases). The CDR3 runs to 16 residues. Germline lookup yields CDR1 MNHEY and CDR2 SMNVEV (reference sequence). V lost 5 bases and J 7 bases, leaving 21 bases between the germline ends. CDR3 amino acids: CASSKTSQRWLNEQFF. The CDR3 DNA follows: TGTGCCAGCAGTAAGACTAGTCAGAGGTGGCTTAATGAGCAGTTCTTC.

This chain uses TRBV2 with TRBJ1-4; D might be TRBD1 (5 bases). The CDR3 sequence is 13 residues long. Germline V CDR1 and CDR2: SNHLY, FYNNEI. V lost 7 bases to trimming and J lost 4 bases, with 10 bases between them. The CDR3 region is CASMGRDNEKLFF. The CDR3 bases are TGTGCCAGCATGGGACGGGATAATGAAAAACTGTTTTTT.

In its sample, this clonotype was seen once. CDR3 sequence reads: CASSHLGGTETQYF. The CDR3 DNA sequence: TGTGCCAGCAGCCATTTAGGGGGGACGGAGACCCAGTACTTC. The rearrangement uses TRBV3-1 and TRBJ2-5, with D tentatively TRBD1 or TRBD2 (6 bases each). The CDR3 consists of 14 residues. V dropped 3 bases and J dropped 5 bases, with 13 bases sitting between them. Germline V lookup: CDR1 LGHDT, CDR2 YNNKEL (reference sequence).

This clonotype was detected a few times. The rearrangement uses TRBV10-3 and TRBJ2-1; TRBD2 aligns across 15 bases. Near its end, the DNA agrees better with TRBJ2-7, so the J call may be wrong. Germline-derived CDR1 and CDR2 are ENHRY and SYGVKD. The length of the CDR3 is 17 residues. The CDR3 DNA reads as TGTGCCATCAGCCCCGGGACTAGCGGGGGGCTCTACAATGAGCAGTACTTC. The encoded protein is CAISPGTSGGLYNEQYF.

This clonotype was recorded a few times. CDR3 sequence: CASTLRSGTDTQYF. Here the CDR3 DNA reads TGCGCCAGCACCCTACGGTCGGGGACAGATACGCAGTATTTT. This chain joins TRBV5-1 and TRBJ2-3, with TRBD2 as a possible D gene (5 bases). This CDR3 has 14 residues. Looked up from germline, CDR1 is SGHRS and CDR2 is YFSETQ. V lost 6 bases, J lost 3 bases, and 14 bases lay in between. Complete variable domain (other parts from reference TRBV5-1 and TRBJ2-3): KAGVTQTPRYLIKTRGQQVTLSCSPISGHRSVSWYQQTPGQGLQFLFEYFSETQRNKGNFPGRFSGRQFSNSRSEMNVSTLELGDSALYLCASTLRSGTDTQYFGPGTRLTVL.

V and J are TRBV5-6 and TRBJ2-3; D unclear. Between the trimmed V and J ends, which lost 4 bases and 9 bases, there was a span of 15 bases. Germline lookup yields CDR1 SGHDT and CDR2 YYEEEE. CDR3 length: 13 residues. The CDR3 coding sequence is TGTGCCAGCAGCCCCTTTGGGTCAAGGACGCAGTATTTT. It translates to CASSPFGSRTQYF.

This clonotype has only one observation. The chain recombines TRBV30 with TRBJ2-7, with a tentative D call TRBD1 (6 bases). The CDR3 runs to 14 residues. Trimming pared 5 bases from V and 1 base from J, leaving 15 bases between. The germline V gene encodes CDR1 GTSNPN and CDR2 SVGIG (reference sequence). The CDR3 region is CAWQSGTPSYEQYF. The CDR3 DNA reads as TGTGCCTGGCAATCCGGGACACCTTCCTACGAGCAGTACTTC.

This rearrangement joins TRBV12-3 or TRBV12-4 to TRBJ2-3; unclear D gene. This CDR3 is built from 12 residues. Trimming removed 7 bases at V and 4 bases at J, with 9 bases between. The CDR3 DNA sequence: TGTGCCAGCACCACGGACCCAGATACGCAGTATTTT. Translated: CASTTDPDTQYF.

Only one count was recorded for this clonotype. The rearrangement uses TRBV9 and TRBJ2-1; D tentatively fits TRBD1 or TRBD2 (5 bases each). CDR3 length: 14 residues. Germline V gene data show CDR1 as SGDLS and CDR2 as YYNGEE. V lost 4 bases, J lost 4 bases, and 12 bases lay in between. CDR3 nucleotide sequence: TGTGCCAGCAGCCCCTCGTGGGGGTACAATGAGCAGTTCTTC. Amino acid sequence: CASSPSWGYNEQFF.

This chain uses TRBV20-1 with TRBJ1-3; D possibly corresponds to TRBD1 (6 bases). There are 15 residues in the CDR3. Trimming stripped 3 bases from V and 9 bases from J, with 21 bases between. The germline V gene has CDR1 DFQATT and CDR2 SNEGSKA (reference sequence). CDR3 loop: CSASSGTTRRGTIYF. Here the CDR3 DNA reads TGCAGTGCTAGTTCCGGGACAACCCGCCGGGGCACCATATATTTT.

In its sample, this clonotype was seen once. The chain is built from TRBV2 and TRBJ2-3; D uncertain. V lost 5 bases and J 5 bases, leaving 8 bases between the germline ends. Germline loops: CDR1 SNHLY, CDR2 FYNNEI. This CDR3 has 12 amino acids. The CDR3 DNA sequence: TGTGCCAGCAGTTTGACGATAGATACGCAGTATTTT. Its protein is CASSLTIDTQYF. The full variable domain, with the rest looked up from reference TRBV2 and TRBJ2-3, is EPEVTQTPSHQVTQMGQEVILRCVPISNHLYFYWYRQILGQKVEFLVSFYNNEISEKSEIFDDQFSVERPDGSNFTLKIRSTKLEDSAMYFCASSLTIDTQYFGPGTRLTVL.

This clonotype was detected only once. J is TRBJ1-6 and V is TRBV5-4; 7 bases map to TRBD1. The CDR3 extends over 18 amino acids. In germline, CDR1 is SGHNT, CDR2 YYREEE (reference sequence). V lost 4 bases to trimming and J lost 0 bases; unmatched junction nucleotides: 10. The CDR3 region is CASSAQGRYTSYNSPLHF. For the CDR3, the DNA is TGTGCCAGCAGCGCACAGGGGAGGTATACCTCCTATAATTCACCCCTCCACTTT.

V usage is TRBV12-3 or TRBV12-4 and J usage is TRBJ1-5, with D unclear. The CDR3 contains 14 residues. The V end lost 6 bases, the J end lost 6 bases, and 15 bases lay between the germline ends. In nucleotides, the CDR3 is TGTGCCAGCAGCTATACCCCCGGGTCTCAGCCCCAGCATTTT. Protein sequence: CASSYTPGSQPQHF.

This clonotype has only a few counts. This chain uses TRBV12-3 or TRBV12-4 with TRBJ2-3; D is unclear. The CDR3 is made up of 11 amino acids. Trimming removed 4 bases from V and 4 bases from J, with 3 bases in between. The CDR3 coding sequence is TGTGCCAGCAGTTCTGCAGATACGCAGTATTTT. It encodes CASSSADTQYF.

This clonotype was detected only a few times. The CDR3 loop is CASSEQAGGSSGYTF. The CDR3 DNA reads TGTGCCAGCAGTGAACAGGCAGGGGGGTCTAGTGGCTACACCTTC. This rearrangement joins TRBV2 to TRBJ1-2; TRBD1 matches 7 bases. The CDR3 has 15 residues. J lost 7 bases, V lost 2 bases, and 10 bases had no gene match. The germline V gene has CDR1 SNHLY and CDR2 FYNNEI.

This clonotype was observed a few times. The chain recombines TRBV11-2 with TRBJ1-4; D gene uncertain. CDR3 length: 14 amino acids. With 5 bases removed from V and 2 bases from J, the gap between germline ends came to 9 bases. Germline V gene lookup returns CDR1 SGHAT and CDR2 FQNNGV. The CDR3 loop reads CASSRGGTNEKLFF. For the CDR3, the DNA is TGTGCCAGCAGCCGGGGTGGGACTAATGAAAAACTGTTTTTT.

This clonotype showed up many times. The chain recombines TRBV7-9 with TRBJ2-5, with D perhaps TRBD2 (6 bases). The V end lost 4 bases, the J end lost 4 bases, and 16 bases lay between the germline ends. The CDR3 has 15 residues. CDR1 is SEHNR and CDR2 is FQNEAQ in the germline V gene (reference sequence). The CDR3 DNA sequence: TGTGCCAGCAGCTCGCCAACCCCCGGGAGAGAGACCCAGTACTTC. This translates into CASSSPTPGRETQYF. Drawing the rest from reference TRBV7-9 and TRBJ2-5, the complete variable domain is DTGVSQNPRHKITKRGQNVTFRCDPISEHNRLYWYRQTLGQGPEFLTYFQNEAQLEKSRLLSDRFSAERPKGSFSTLEIQRTEQGDSAMYLCASSSPTPGRETQYFGPGTRLLVL.

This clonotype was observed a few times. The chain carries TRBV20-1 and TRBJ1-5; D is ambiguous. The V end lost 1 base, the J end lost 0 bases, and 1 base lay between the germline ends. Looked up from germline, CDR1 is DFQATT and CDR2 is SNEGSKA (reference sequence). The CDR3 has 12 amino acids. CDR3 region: CSARASNQPQHF. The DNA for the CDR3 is TGCAGTGCTAGAGCTAGCAATCAGCCCCAGCATTTT.

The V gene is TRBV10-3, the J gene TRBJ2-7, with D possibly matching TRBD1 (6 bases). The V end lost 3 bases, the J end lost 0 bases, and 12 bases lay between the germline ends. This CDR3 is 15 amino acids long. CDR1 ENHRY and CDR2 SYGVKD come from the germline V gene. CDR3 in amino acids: CAISDGQWSSYEQYF. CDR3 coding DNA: TGTGCCATCAGTGATGGACAGTGGAGCTCCTACGAGCAGTACTTC.

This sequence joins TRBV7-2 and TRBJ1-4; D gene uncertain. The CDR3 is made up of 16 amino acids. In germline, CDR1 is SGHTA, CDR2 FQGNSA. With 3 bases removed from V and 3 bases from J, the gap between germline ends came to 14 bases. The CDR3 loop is CASSFRSRVANEKLFF. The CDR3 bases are TGTGCCAGCAGCTTCCGGTCCCGGGTCGCTAATGAAAAACTGTTTTTT.